This record looks at one TCR beta chain sequence and its context. The source of the sample is a study of shared clonotypes between healthy human individuals. V was clipped by 3 bases and J by 6 bases; unmatched bases: 8. Germline V gene data show CDR1 as SNHLY and CDR2 as FYNNEI. The CDR3 spans 15 residues. Clones were sequenced by immunoSEQ multiplex PCR, and TCRdb holds only the in-frame ones, with some missing. The sample yields approximately 2.3 million clones, roughly 93% seen once. This rearrangement joins TRBV2 to TRBJ1-5; 7 nucleotides match TRBD1. The sequence derives from a man aged 18 to 29 in good health. Some clones in this sample may be carry-over from other donors' samples. The sequencing input was naive CD4+ T cells from PBMCs. Subset in this sample: CD45RA+ positively selected. Written as DNA, the CDR3 is TGTGCCAGCAGTGATTCGTCAGGGGGGGTTCAGCCCCAGCATTTT. Translated, it gives CASSDSSGGVQPQHF. Based on the CDR3 plus reference TRBV2 and TRBJ1-5, the full variable domain is EPEVTQTPSHQVTQMGQEVILRCVPISNHLYFYWYRQILGQKVEFLVSFYNNEISEKSEIFDDQFSVERPDGSNFTLKIRSTKLEDSAMYFCASSDSSGGVQPQHFGDGTRLSIL.